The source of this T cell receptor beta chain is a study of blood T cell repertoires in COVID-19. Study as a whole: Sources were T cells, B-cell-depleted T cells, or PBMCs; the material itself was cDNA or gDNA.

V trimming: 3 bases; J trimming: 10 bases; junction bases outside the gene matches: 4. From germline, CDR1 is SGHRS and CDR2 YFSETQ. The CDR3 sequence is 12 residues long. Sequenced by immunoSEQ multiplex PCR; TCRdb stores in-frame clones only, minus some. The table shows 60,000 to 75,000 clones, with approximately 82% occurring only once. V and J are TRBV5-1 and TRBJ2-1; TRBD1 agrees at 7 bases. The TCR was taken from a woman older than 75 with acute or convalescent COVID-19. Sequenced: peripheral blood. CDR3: CASSSQDREQFF. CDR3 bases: TGCGCCAGCAGCTCCCAGGACAGGGAGCAGTTCTTC.